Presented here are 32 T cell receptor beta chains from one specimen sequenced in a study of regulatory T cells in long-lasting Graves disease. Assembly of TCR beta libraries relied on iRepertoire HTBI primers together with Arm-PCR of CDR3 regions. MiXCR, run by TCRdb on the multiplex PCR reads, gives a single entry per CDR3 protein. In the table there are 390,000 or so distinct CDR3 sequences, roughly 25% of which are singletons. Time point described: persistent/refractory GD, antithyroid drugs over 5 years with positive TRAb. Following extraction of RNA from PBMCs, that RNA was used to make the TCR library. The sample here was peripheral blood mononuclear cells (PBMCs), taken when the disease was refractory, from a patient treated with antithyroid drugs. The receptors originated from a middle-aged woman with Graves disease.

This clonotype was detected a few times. In DNA, the CDR3 is TGTGCCAGCAGTCCCCCCCCCCAGGGGAACACTGAAGCTTTCTTT. It encodes CASSPPPQGNTEAFF. This chain joins TRBV28 and TRBJ1-1; D possibly corresponds to TRBD1 (5 bases). The CDR3 is made up of 15 amino acids. Looked up from germline, CDR1 is MDHEN and CDR2 is SYDVKM. With 5 bases removed from V and 1 base from J, the gap between germline ends came to 14 bases.

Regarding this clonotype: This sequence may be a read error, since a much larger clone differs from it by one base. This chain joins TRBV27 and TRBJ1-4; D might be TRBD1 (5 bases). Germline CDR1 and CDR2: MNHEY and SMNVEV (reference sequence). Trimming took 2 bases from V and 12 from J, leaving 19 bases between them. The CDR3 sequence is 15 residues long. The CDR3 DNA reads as TGTGCCAGCAGTTTACCAGGGAGCGGGCGGGAAGAACTGTTTTTT. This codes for CASSLPGSGREELFF. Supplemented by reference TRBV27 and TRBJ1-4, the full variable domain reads EAQVTQNPRYLITVTGKKLTVTCSQNMNHEYMSWYRQDPGLGLRQIYYSMNVEVTDKGDVPEGYKVSRKEKRNFPLILESPSPNQTSLYFCASSLPGSGREELFFGSGTQLSVL.

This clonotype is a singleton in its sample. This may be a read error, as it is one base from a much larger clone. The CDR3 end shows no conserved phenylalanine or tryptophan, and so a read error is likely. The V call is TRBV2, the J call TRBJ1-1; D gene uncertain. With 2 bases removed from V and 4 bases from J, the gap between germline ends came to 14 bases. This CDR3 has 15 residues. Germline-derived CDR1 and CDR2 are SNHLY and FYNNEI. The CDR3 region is CASSEPRGWRTEAFL. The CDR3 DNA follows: TGTGCCAGCAGTGAACCCCGGGGATGGCGCACTGAAGCTTTCCTT.

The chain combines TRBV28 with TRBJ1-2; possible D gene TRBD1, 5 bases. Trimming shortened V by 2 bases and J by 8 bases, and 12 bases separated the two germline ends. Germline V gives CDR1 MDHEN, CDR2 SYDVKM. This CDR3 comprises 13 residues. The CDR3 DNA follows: TGTGCCAGCAGTTTAGTACAGGAGAGAGGCTACACCTTC. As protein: CASSLVQERGYTF.

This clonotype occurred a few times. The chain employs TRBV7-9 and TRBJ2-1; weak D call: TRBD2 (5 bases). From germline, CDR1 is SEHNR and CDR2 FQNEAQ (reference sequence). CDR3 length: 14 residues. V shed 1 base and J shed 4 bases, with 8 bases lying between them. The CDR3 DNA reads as TGTGCCAGCAGCTTAGTGCGGGCTTACAATGAGCAGTTCTTC. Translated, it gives CASSLVRAYNEQFF. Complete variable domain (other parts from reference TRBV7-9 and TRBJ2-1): DTGVSQNPRHKITKRGQNVTFRCDPISEHNRLYWYRQTLGQGPEFLTYFQNEAQLEKSRLLSDRFSAERPKGSFSTLEIQRTEQGDSAMYLCASSLVRAYNEQFFGPGTRLTVL.

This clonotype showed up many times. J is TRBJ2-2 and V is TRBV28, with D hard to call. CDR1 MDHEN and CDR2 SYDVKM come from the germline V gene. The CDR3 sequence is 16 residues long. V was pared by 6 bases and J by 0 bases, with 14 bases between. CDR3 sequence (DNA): TGTGCCAGCAGATCACCACTACTCGCGAACACCGGGGAGCTGTTTTTT. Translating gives CASRSPLLANTGELFF.

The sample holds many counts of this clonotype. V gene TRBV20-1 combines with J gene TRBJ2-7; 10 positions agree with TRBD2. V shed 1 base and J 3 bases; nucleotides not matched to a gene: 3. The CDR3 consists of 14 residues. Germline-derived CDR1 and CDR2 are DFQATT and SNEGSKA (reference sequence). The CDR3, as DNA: TGCAGTGCTAGAGGCCTAGCGGGAGTCTACGAGCAGTACTTC. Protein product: CSARGLAGVYEQYF.

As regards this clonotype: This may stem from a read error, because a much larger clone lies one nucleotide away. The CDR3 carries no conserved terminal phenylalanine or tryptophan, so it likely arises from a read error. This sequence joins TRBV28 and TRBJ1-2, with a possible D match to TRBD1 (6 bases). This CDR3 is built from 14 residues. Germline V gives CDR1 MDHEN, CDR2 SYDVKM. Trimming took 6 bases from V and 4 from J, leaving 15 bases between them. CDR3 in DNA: TGTGCCAGCAGCCGACGAGGGGGGTTCTATGGCTACACCCTC. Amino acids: CASSRRGGFYGYTL.

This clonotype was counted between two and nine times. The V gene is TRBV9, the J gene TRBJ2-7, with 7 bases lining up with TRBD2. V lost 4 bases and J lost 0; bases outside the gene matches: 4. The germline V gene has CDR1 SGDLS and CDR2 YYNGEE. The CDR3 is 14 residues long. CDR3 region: CASSPAGNSYEQYF. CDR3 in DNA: TGTGCCAGCAGCCCAGCGGGGAACTCCTACGAGCAGTACTTC.

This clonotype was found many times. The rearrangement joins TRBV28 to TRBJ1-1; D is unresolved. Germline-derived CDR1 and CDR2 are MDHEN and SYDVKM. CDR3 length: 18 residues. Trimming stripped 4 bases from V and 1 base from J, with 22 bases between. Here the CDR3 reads CASSSYPHAGGWNTEAFF. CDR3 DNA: TGTGCCAGCAGTTCCTACCCCCACGCGGGAGGGTGGAACACTGAAGCTTTCTTT.

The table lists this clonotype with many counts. CDR3: CASSSRRPNTGELFF. The CDR3 nucleotides are TGTGCCAGCAGTTCCCGGCGACCGAACACCGGGGAGCTGTTTTTT. The chain links TRBV12-3 or TRBV12-4 to TRBJ2-2, with unresolved D. CDR3 length equals 15 residues. Trimming removed 4 bases from V and 0 bases from J, with 9 bases in between.

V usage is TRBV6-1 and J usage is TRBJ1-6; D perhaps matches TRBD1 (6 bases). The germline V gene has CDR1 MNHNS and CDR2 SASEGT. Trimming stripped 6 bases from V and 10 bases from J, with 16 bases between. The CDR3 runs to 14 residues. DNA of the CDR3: TGTGCCAGCAGCAAGGGGGGTACCGGGTCACCCCTCCACTTT. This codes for CASSKGGTGSPLHF.

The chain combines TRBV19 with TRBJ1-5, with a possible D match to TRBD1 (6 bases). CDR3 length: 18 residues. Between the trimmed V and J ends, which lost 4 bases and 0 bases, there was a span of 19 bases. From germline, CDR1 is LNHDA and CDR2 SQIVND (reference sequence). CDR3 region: CASSNPSWRGDSNQPQHF. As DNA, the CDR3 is TGTGCCAGTAGTAACCCCTCGTGGAGGGGGGATAGCAATCAGCCCCAGCATTTT.

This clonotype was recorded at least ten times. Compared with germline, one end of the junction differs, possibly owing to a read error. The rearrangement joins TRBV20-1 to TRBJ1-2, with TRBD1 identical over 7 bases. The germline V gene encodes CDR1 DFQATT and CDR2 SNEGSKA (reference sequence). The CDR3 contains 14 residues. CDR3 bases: TGCAGTGATAGACGTCCCGACAGGGTGGATGGCTACACCTTC. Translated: CSDRRPDRVDGYTF.

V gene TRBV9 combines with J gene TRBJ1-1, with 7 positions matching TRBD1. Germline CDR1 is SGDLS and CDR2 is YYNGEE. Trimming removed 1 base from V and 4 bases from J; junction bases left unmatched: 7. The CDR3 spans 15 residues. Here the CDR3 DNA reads TGTGCCAGCAGCGTAAATACCGCAGGGGGCACTGAAGCTTTCTTT. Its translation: CASSVNTAGGTEAFF.

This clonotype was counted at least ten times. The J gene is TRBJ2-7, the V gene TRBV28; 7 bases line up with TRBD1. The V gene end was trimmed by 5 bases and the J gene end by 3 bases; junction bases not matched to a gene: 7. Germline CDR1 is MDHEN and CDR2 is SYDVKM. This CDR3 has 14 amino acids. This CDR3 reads CASSPGTEHYEQYF. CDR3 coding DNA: TGTGCCAGCAGTCCGGGGACAGAACACTACGAGCAGTACTTC. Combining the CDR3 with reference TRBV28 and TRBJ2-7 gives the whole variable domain DVKVTQSSRYLVKRTGEKVFLECVQDMDHENMFWYRQDPGLGLRLIYFSYDVKMKEKGDIPEGYSVSREKKERFSLILESASTNQTSMYLCASSPGTEHYEQYFGPGTRLTVT.

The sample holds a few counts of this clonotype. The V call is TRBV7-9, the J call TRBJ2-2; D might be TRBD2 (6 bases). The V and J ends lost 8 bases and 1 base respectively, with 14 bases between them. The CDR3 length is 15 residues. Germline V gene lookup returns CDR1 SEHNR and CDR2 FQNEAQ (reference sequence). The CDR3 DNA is TGTGCCAGCGGAAGGGGAGGCAGGAACACCGGGGAGCTGTTTTTT. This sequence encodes CASGRGGRNTGELFF.

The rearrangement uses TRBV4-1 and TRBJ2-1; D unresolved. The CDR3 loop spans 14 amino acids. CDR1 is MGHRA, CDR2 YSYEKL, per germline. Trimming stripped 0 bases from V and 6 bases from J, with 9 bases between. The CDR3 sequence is CASSQERILNEQFF. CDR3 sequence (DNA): TGCGCCAGCAGCCAAGAGCGGATCCTCAATGAGCAGTTCTTC.

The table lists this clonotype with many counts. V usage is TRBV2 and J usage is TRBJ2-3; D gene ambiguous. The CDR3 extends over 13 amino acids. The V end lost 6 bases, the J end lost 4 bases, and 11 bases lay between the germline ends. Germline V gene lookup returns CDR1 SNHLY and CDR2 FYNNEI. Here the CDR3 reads CASRPILPDTQYF. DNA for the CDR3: TGTGCCAGCAGGCCAATTCTTCCAGATACGCAGTATTTT.

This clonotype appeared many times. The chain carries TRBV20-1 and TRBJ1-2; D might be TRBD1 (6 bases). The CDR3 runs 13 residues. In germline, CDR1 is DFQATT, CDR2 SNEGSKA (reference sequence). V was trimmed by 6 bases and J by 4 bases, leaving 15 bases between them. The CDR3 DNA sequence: TGCAGTGCCGAAACAGACAGGCCCTATGGCTACACCTTC. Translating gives CSAETDRPYGYTF.

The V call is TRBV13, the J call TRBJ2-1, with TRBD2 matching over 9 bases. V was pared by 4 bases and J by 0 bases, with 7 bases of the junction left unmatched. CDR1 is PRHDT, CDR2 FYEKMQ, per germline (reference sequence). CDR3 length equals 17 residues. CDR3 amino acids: CASSWTGTSLSYNEQFF. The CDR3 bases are TGTGCCAGCAGCTGGACCGGGACTAGCCTCTCCTACAATGAGCAGTTCTTC.

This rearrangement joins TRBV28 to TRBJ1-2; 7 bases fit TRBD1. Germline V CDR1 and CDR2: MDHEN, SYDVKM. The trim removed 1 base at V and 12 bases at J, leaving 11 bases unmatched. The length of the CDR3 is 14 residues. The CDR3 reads CASSLSGQPKRDTF. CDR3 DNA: TGTGCCAGCAGTTTATCGGGACAGCCTAAGAGGGACACCTTC.

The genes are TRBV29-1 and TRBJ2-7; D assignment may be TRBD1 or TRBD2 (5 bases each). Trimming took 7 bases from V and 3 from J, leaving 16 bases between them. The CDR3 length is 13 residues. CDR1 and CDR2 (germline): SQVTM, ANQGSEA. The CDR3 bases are TGCAGCGCTGGGGCAGGGACCATCTACGAGCAGTACTTC. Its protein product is CSAGAGTIYEQYF.

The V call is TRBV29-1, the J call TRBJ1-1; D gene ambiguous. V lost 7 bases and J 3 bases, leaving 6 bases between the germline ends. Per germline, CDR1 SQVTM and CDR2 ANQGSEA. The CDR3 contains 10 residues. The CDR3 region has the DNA TGCAGCGGGAGGGACACTGAAGCTTTCTTT. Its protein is CSGRDTEAFF.

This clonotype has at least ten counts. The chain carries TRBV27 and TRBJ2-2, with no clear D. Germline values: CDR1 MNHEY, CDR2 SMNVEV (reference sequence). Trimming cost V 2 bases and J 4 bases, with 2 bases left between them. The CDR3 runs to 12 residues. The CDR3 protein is CASSLSTGELFF. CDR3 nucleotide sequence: TGTGCCAGCAGTTTAAGCACCGGGGAGCTGTTTTTT.

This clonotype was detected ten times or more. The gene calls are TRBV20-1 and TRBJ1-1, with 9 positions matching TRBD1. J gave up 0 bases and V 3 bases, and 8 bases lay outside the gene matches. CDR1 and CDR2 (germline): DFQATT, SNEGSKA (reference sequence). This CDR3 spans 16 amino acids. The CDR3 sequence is CSARVIDRGMNTEAFF. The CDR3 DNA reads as TGCAGTGCTAGGGTTATAGACAGGGGGATGAACACTGAAGCTTTCTTT.

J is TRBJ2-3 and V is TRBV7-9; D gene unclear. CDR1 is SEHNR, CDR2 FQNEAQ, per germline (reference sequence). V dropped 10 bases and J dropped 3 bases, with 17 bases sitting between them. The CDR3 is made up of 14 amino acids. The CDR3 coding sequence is TGTGCCACCGAGATAGGAATCGGTACAGATACGCAGTATTTT. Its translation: CATEIGIGTDTQYF.

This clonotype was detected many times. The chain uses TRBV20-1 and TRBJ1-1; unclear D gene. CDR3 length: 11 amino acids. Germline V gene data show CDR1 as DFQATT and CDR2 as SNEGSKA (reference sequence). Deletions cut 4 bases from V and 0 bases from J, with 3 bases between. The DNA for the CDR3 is TGCAGTGCTACAGTGAACACTGAAGCTTTCTTT. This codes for CSATVNTEAFF.

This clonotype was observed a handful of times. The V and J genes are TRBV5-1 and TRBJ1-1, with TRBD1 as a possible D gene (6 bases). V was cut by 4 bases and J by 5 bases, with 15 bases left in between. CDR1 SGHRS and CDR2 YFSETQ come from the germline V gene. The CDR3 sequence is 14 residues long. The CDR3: CASSPQGWGTEAFF. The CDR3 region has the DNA TGCGCCAGCAGCCCACAGGGTTGGGGAACTGAAGCTTTCTTT.

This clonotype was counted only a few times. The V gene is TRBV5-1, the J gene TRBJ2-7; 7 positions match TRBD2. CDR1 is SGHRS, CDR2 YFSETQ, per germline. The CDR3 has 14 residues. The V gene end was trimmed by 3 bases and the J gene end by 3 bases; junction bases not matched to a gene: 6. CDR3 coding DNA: TGCGCCAGCAGCTCCAAAGCGGGACGCTACGAGCAGTACTTC. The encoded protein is CASSSKAGRYEQYF.

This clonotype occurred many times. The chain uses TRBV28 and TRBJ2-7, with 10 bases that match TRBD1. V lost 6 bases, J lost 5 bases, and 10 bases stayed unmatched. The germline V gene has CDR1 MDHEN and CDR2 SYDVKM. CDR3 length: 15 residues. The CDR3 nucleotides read TGTGCCAGCAGCCTGGCGGGGACAGGGGACCACGAGCAGTACTTC. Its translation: CASSLAGTGDHEQYF.

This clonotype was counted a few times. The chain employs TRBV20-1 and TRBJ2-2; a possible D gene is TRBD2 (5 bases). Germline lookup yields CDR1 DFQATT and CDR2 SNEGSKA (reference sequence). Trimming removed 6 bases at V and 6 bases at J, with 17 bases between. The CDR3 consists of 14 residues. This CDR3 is CSAQRSWVPGELFF. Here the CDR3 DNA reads TGCAGTGCCCAGCGGTCGTGGGTCCCCGGGGAGCTGTTTTTT.